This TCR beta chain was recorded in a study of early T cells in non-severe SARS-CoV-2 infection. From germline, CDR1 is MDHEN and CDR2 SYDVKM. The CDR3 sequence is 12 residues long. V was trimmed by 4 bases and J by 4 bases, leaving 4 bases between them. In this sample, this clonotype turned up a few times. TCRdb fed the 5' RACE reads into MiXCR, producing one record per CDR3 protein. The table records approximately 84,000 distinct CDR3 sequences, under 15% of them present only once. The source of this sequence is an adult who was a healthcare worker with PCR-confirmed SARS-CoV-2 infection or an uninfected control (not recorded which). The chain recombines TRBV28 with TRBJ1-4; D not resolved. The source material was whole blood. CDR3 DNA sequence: TGTGCCAGCAGTTCGGTTAATGAAAAACTGTTTTTT. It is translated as CASSSVNEKLFF.